This passage covers 3 T cell receptor beta chains from one sample sequenced in a study of T-cell memory formation after mild COVID-19. In TCRdb, the 5' RACE reads were re-called with MiXCR into one record per CDR3 protein. The sample lists around 440,000 distinct CDR3 sequences; 18% were seen once. Sequences were obtained from PBMCs or a T cell subset sorted from them (not recorded which). These receptors came from an adult woman who had mild COVID-19 (a few samples of this study predate the infection). Cell type and time point are not known.

V gene TRBV27 combines with J gene TRBJ2-7, with D hard to call. The CDR3 extends over 13 amino acids. Trimming removed 4 bases from V and 6 bases from J, with 13 bases in between. Germline CDR1 reads MNHEY; CDR2 reads SMNVEV (reference sequence). This CDR3 reads CASSSHSPSEQYF. Written as DNA, the CDR3 is TGTGCCAGCAGTTCCCACTCCCCCAGCGAGCAGTACTTC.

The V call is TRBV11-3, the J call TRBJ2-2; D gene unclear. Deletions cut 4 bases from V and 1 base from J, with 10 bases between. This CDR3 spans 15 amino acids. Germline V lookup: CDR1 SGHNT, CDR2 YENEEA. The CDR3, as DNA: TGTGCCAGCAGCTCCTCCAGAGGGAACACCGGGGAGCTGTTTTTT. It is translated as CASSSSRGNTGELFF.

The chain carries TRBV2 and TRBJ1-2; possibly TRBD1 for D (5 bases). V lost 7 bases and J 5 bases, leaving 14 bases between the germline ends. Looked up from germline, CDR1 is SNHLY and CDR2 is FYNNEI. The CDR3 runs 13 residues. The CDR3 sequence is CASMKTWGYGYTF. DNA for the CDR3: TGTGCCAGCATGAAGACATGGGGGTATGGCTACACCTTC. Looking up the rest from reference TRBV2 and TRBJ1-2 gives the full variable domain: EPEVTQTPSHQVTQMGQEVILRCVPISNHLYFYWYRQILGQKVEFLVSFYNNEISEKSEIFDDQFSVERPDGSNFTLKIRSTKLEDSAMYFCASMKTWGYGYTFGSGTRLTVV.